This TCR beta chain was recovered during a study of response to subunit inactivated influenza vaccine (dated by TCRdb to 2016 to 2019). Background for the entire study: Deep quantitative profiling of the T cell receptor repertoire was used in the study to follow responses to a trivalent subunit inactivated influenza vaccine.

Results the study describes overall, beyond this receptor: It was suggested by the authors that each seasonal influenza vaccination may recruit only a limited number of new T cells.

Library construction relied on RT-PCR. The instrument was an Illumina HiSeq 2500. The raw public reads went through TCRdb reprocessing: fastp at Q25, MiXCR clone calling, in-frame beta chains kept. Each CDR3 protein gets just one entry, which takes the most common genes and DNA from the rows behind it. The sample profile shows 150,000 to 200,000 distinct CDR3 sequences; around 12% of them were found once. The ten largest clones take up about 29% of the sample. The CDR1 and CDR2 encoded by the germline V gene are ENHRY and SYGVKD. V drops 10 bases and J drops 2 bases, leaving 15 bases in between. The CDR3 contains 14 residues, cysteine and phenylalanine counted. Just CDR3 DNA is preserved here, 42 bases in frame from base 1. Points on this clonotype: Its antigen is currently not known. No base qualities exist here, and no much larger clone lies one base off it.

The sample was also reused in another study, on T cells expressing NK-cell markers. As that second study puts it: 5'RACE template switching, by which a universal primer site and unique molecular identifiers were added, was used to make TCR beta cDNA libraries. Three sorted T-cell subsets (CD3+CD56+NKG2C+, CD3+CD56+NKG2C- and CD3+CD56-NKG2C+) from fewer than 10 donors had their TCR beta-chain repertoires profiled. Of the eight sequenced donors, seven were found to be HCMV-seropositive and one was found to be HCMV-seronegative. To restrict sorting to alphabetaTCR-expressing T cells, an anti-gammadeltaTCR antibody was added in several experiments. In six donors, the dominant CD3+CD56+NKG2C+ clonotypes ranked among the top 10 CD8+ clonotypes, making up about 1.0-7.0% of CD8+ T cells. Those dominant clonotypes were again the most abundant among CD3+CD56-NKG2C+ cells in several donors, at roughly 25-65%. Whether the expanded NKG2C-expressing T cell clones were specific for HCMV antigens remained unclear. The study sequenced eight donors, all healthy volunteers chosen at random: three men and five women. To determine HCMV serostatus, a commercial ELISA kit was used to detect HCMV-specific IgG in serum. Ficoll density gradient centrifugation was used to isolate peripheral blood mononuclear cells from blood. Magnetic immunoseparation with Miltenyi isolation kits was used to isolate CD4+ and CD8+ T cells from PBMC. cDNA synthesis was primed from the TCR beta constant segment and was followed by two successive PCR amplification steps. The libraries were sequenced on Illumina HiSeq 2000/2500, MiSeq or NextSeq, producing 2 x 150 bp reads. MIGEC was used to demultiplex reads and group reads by UMI, and MiTCR was used to assemble and quantify clonotypes. To exclude erroneous sequences, any TCR cDNA sequence not supported by at least two reads was discarded. The tcR package was used for downstream repertoire analysis, and clonotypes were matched between fractions using CDR3 nucleotide sequence together with V segment. VDJmatch was used to annotate antigen specificity against VDJdb, with one amino acid substitution allowed in CDR3.

The sample here was CD8+ T cells sorted from PBMCs, taken about 13 days after vaccination. The sequence was obtained from a man aged 50-59 years who received an inactivated influenza vaccine. Donor details come from another sample of the same person, matched by shared clones. Recombination connected TRBV10-3 to TRBJ2-1; too little of a D gene remains to name it. The sequence in DNA is TGTGCCACCTTGGACCAAGCGACCTACAATGAGCAGTTCTTC. Translated, it gives CATLDQATYNEQFF.